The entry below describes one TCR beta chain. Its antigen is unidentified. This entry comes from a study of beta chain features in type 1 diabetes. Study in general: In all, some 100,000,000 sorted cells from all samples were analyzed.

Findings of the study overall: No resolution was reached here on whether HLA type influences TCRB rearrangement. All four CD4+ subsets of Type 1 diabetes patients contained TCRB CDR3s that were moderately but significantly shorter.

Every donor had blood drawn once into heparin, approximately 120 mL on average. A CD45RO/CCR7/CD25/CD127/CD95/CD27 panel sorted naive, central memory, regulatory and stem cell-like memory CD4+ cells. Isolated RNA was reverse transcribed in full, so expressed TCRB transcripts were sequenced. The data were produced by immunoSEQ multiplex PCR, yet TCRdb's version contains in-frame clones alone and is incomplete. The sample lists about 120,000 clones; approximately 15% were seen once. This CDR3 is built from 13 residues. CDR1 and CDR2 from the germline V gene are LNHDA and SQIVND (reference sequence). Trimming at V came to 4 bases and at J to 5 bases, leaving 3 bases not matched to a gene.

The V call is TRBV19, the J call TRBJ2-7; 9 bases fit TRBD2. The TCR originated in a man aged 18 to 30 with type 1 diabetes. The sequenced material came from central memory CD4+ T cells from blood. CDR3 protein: CASSRSGGHEQYF. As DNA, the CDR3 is TGTGCCAGTAGTAGAAGCGGGGGGCACGAGCAGTACTTC.